A selection of T cell receptor beta chains follows, all from one sample in a study of CD8 T cell repertoires and HIV-1 epitope variants. These receptors lack a known antigen. Some clones are missing from TCRdb's copy, which holds only in-frame ones; the method was immunoSEQ multiplex PCR. The profile shows about 6,200 clones, roughly 68% of them singletons. Sequenced input: cultured CD8+ T cells derived from PBMCs. All receptors come from a male donor with HIV. The CDR3 runs from the conserved cysteine through the conserved F or W. The order of the fields is V gene, CDR3 protein.

>TRBV6-5
CASSYSIELMYTEAFF
>TRBV7-9
CASSLAYKYEQYF
>TRBV28
CASSLTYEQYF
>TRBV6-5
CASRTGTNQPQHF
>TRBV10-3
CAISEAGQGVTDTQYF
>TRBV28
CASSFTSGNQETQYF
>TRBV4-2
CASSQELFHEQYF
>TRBV11-2
CASTLTGETETQYF
>TRBV19
CASHSPMGEQYF
>TRBV18
CASSPGESSTGELFF
>TRBV7-8
CASSLERLGGGIQETQYF
>TRBV7-3
CASQSIGGATDTQYF
>TRBV5-6
CASSSGTLHEQYF
>TRBV12-2
CASRLEAGGPHEQYF
>TRBV9
CASSVNPIIDSGNTIYF
>TRBV5-6
CASSPVGAKAYEQYF
>TRBV5-6
CASSLAIQGSSYEQYF
>TRBV18
CASSPQTRGQETQYF
>TRBV6-5
CASSRTGTGELFF
>TRBV7-6
CASSSDSPRNTEAFF
>TRBV2
CASRGWTSGGQETQYF
>TRBV7-6
CASSLEPTGTGSSNQPQHF
>TRBV4-3
CASSQDGGEEEKLFF
>TRBV28
CASSSIYVRSLSSYEQYF
>TRBV5-6
CASRLGISGANVLTF
>TRBV6-4
CASSLSQGISYNEQFF
>TRBV7-6
CASNHGGGLEQYF
>TRBV27
CASSLSTGMGGTQYF
>TRBV28
CASGGDYNEQFF
>TRBV4-1
CASSQSAQAADTQYF
>TRBV6-5
CASTLGQGQGELFF
>TRBV10-3
CAISGTGDYEQYF
>TRBV7-9
CASSFTGNTDTQYF
>TRBV19
CASSIERQGSHEQYF
>TRBV29-1
CSVELDRSYEQYF
>TRBV5-6
CASSFGTGNTEAFF
>TRBV5-1
CASSVMASGSYEQYF
>TRBV13
CASSLRGPGYEQYF
>TRBV5-4
CASSLEADTDTQYF
>TRBV7-2
CASSGWSNPYEQYF
>TRBV28
CATQPQGKETQYF
>TRBV6-5
CASSYSRDSSYEQYF